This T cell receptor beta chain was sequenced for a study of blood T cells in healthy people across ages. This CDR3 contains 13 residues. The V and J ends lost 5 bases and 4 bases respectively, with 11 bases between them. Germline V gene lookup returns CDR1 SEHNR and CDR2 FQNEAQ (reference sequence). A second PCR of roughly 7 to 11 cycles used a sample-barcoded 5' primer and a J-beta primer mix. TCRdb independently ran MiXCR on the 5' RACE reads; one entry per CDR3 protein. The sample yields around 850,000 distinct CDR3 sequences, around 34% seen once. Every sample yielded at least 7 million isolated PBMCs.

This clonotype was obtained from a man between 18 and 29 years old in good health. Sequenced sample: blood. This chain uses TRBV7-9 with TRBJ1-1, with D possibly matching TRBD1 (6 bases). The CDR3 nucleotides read TGTGCCAGCAGCCACAGGGAGACCACTGAAGCTTTCTTT. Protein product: CASSHRETTEAFF.